This is a list of T cell receptor beta chains from one sample in a study of T-cell reconstitution after alpha-beta-depleted transplantation in children. TCRdb re-derived calls from the PCR reads in MiXCR, one entry per CDR3 protein. The data contain about 640,000 distinct CDR3 sequences, over 10% of them seen just once; the ten biggest clones take up around 2%. Sequencing was performed on PBMCs, mostly from graft donor cells, taken 360 days after TCRalphabeta/CD19-depleted stem cell transplant. All receptors derive from a male patient aged 10-17 years who had a stem cell transplant for acute myeloid leukemia, so the T cells may come from the graft donor. Each CDR3 is given with its conserved first and last residue. D genes are given only for firm matches. Clone size is not always given. Where it is, it says once, few, many or a class for expanded clones.

cdr3_length clone_size j_call d_call v_call cdr3_nt cdr3_aa
11 many TRBJ2-7 - TRBV11-2 TGTGCCAGCACCCCGACCGGTGAGCAGTACTTC CASTPTGEQYF
14 - TRBJ2-7 - TRBV12-3/TRBV12-4 TGTGCCAGCAGTCCCGACCCAAACCCCTACGAGCAGTACTTC CASSPDPNPYEQYF
16 few TRBJ1-4 - TRBV20-1 TGCAGTGCTAGCGACGGGAGGCCCTCGCGTAGTGAAAAACTGTTTTTT CSASDGRPSRSEKLFF
15 few TRBJ1-2 - TRBV5-6 TGTGCCAGCAGCTTCACCTCAGGGGTGCTTCTTGGCTACACCTTC CASSFTSGVLLGYTF
12 many TRBJ2-7 - TRBV15 TGTGCCACCAGCAGATGGGGGTACGAGCAGTACTTC CATSRWGYEQYF
14 - TRBJ2-7 - TRBV7-6 TGTGCCAGCAGCTCCCGGGACACCTCCTACGAGCAGTACTTC CASSSRDTSYEQYF
13 few TRBJ1-1 - TRBV12-3/TRBV12-4 TGTGCCAGCAGGCCGACAGAGAACACTGAAGCTTTCTTT CASRPTENTEAFF
12 few TRBJ2-5 - TRBV29-1 TGCAGCGTGGGACGGAACCAAGAGACCCAGTACTTC CSVGRNQETQYF
17 few TRBJ2-1 - TRBV5-4 TGTGCCAGCAGCTGGGATGGAGGGGGGAGCTCCTACAATGAGCAGTTCTTC CASSWDGGGSSYNEQFF
13 many TRBJ2-7 - TRBV29-1 TGCAGCGTTGTTGATGGGGCCTCCTACGAGCAGTACTTC CSVVDGASYEQYF
15 - TRBJ2-5 - TRBV6-5 TGTGCCAGCAGTTACCCCCAGGGTAGCACTGAGACCCAGTACTTC CASSYPQGSTETQYF
15 many TRBJ1-2 TRBD1 TRBV28 TGTGCCAGCAGTCCCTTACAGGGGGCGCGGCATGGCTACACCTTC CASSPLQGARHGYTF
15 - TRBJ2-1 TRBD2 TRBV11-2 TGTGCCAGCAGCCCAAAGCGGGGCGCTTACAATGAGCAGTTCTTC CASSPKRGAYNEQFF
16 few TRBJ2-3 TRBD2 TRBV7-9 TGTGCCAGCAGCGCCGACCTAGCGGGCTTCACAGATACGCAGTATTTT CASSADLAGFTDTQYF
16 many TRBJ2-7 - TRBV4-2 TGTGCCAGCAGCCATTGGGGGGAGTCGACTTACTACGAGCAGTACTTC CASSHWGESTYYEQYF
14 few TRBJ2-3 - TRBV29-1 TGCAGCGTTGGAGAAGGCGCTAGCACAGATACGCAGTATTTT CSVGEGASTDTQYF
15 - TRBJ2-7 TRBD2 TRBV20-1 TGCAGTGCTAGAGGACTAGCGGGAGGGGGCTACGAGCAGTACTTC CSARGLAGGGYEQYF
15 few TRBJ1-1 TRBD1 TRBV6-5 TGTGCCAGCAGTCCTACGACAGGGTGGAACACTGAAGCTTTCTTT CASSPTTGWNTEAFF
11 - TRBJ2-1 TRBD1 TRBV12-3/TRBV12-4 TGTGCCAGCAGGCTCGGGACAGGGGAGTTCTTC CASRLGTGEFF
17 few TRBJ2-2 TRBD2 TRBV10-3 TGTGCCATCACCGGACTAGCGGGGGTTTTCGGAACCGGGGAGCTGTTTTTT CAITGLAGVFGTGELFF
14 many TRBJ2-1 TRBD2 TRBV19 TGTGCCAGTAGGGCGGGAGGGCCCTACAATGAGCAGTTCTTC CASRAGGPYNEQFF
15 many TRBJ2-5 - TRBV9 TGTGCCAGCAGCGTACAGGAGGGCCCTTGGGAGACCCAGTACTTC CASSVQEGPWETQYF
12 many TRBJ2-3 TRBD2 TRBV13 TGTGCCAGCAGCTGGGAGGGAGATACGCAGTATTTT CASSWEGDTQYF
16 - TRBJ2-1 - TRBV28 TGTGCCAGCAGTTTAGTAGGACTCAATTTGAGGAATGAGCAGTTCTTC CASSLVGLNLRNEQFF
14 many TRBJ2-7 TRBD2 TRBV28 TGTGCCAGCCAAAGGGGACTAGCTCATTTCGAGCAGTACTTC CASQRGLAHFEQYF
14 few TRBJ2-2 TRBD2 TRBV19 TGTGCCAGTAGTATGATCGGGGGGACCGGGGAGCTGTTTTTT CASSMIGGTGELFF
15 - TRBJ2-7 - TRBV10-3 TGTGCCATCAGTACTACCGCCCCTACCTCCTACGAGCAGTACTTC CAISTTAPTSYEQYF
20 - TRBJ1-2 - TRBV2 TGTGCCAGCAGTGTACGATGGTCCCCCGGGACAAGTCGGCTCGGGTATGGCTACACCTTC CASSVRWSPGTSRLGYGYTF
15 few TRBJ2-7 TRBD1 TRBV4-3 TGCGCCAGCAGCCAAGTCGGGACAGCCTACTACGAGCAGTACTTC CASSQVGTAYYEQYF
14 few TRBJ2-1 - TRBV24-1 TGTGCCACCAGTGATGCGAACTTATACAATGAGCAGTTCTTC CATSDANLYNEQFF
14 - TRBJ1-5 - TRBV7-9 TGTGCCAGCAGCCGATCCGGGACCAATCAGCCCCAGCATTTT CASSRSGTNQPQHF
14 - TRBJ2-5 - TRBV21-1 TGTGCCAGCATTAGCGCGAGGCCGGGGGAGACCCAGTACTTC CASISARPGETQYF
15 - TRBJ2-1 - TRBV12-3/TRBV12-4 TGTGCCAGCAGTCCCCCCGGCGGGCGGGGCAATGAGCAGTTCTTC CASSPPGGRGNEQFF
15 many TRBJ2-7 - TRBV4-1 TGCGCCAGCAGCCAAGATCGAATTCTAGGGGGAGAGCAGTACTTC CASSQDRILGGEQYF
13 - TRBJ2-7 - TRBV12-3/TRBV12-4 TGTGCCAGCGCAGCCCGTCCCTCCTACGAGCAGTACTTC CASAARPSYEQYF
15 many TRBJ2-1 TRBD2 TRBV29-1 TGCAGCGTTGGAATCGGTCCGGGAGGGAACAATGAGCAGTTCTTC CSVGIGPGGNNEQFF
15 many TRBJ1-1 - TRBV10-3 TGTGCCATCAGCCTGAGTGGGCATCTGGGGACTGAAGCTTTCTTT CAISLSGHLGTEAFF
19 few TRBJ2-1 TRBD2 TRBV15 TGTGCCACCAGCAGAGACTTGGGCCATAGCGGGAGGGCCTGGAATGAGCAGTTCTTC CATSRDLGHSGRAWNEQFF
14 - TRBJ2-3 - TRBV9 TGTGCCAGCAGCCCCTCGGCGGGCACAGATACGCAGTATTTT CASSPSAGTDTQYF
13 - TRBJ2-3 - TRBV20-1 TGCAGTGCTCCCGAGGGGCGCGAAGATACGCAGTATTTT CSAPEGREDTQYF
13 few TRBJ1-4 - TRBV20-1 TGCAGTGCTCTCGGATTAAAGACTGAAAAACTGTTTTTT CSALGLKTEKLFF
15 - TRBJ2-7 TRBD1 TRBV18 TGTGCCAGCTCACCTTTGGCCGGGACAGGGACAGAGCAGTACTTC CASSPLAGTGTEQYF
13 few TRBJ2-5 TRBD2 TRBV7-7 TGTGCATCCCTAGCGGGAGAGGGTGAGACCCAGTACTTC CASLAGEGETQYF
16 - TRBJ1-4 TRBD1 TRBV19 TGTGCCAGTAGTGAGGGACAGGGGAGAACTAATGAAAAACTGTTTTTT CASSEGQGRTNEKLFF
14 few TRBJ2-3 TRBD2 TRBV5-1 TGCGCCAGCAGCAGGAGCGGGAGCGAGTATACGCAGTATTTT CASSRSGSEYTQYF
15 many TRBJ2-7 TRBD2 TRBV12-3/TRBV12-4 TGTGCCAGCAGTTCTAGCGGCTACCCTTGGTACGAGCAGTACTTC CASSSSGYPWYEQYF
14 few TRBJ2-1 - TRBV4-2 TGTGCCAGCAGCCAAGATCATGGCAGTAATGAGCAGTTCTTC CASSQDHGSNEQFF
14 few TRBJ2-2 - TRBV29-1 TGCAGCGTTGTAGGAGGGGGAAACACCGGGGAGCTGTTTTTT CSVVGGGNTGELFF
15 few TRBJ2-7 - TRBV7-2 TGTGCCAGCAGCTTAGAATTTCGGCGGTACTACGAGCAGTACTTC CASSLEFRRYYEQYF
18 few TRBJ2-3 TRBD2 TRBV11-2 TGTGCCAGCAGCTTAATCCTAGCGGGAGGTGGGGCCACAGATACGCAGTATTTT CASSLILAGGGATDTQYF
13 - TRBJ2-7 TRBD1 TRBV20-1 TGCAGTGCTAGATCCGACAGGGGCAACGAGCAGTACTTC CSARSDRGNEQYF
11 many TRBJ2-5 - TRBV18 TGTGCCAGCTCACCAGAAAAGACCCAGTACTTC CASSPEKTQYF
15 many TRBJ2-4 TRBD1 TRBV28 TGTGCCAGCAGTTTCGGACAGGGAGCCAAAAACATTCAGTACTTC CASSFGQGAKNIQYF
16 - TRBJ2-1 - TRBV20-1 TGCAGTGCCAAAGGCTCCGGGACTCCTTCCTACAATGAGCAGTTCTTC CSAKGSGTPSYNEQFF